This is a list of T cell receptor beta chains from one sample in a study of cytomegalovirus exposure and HLA in healthy donors. Here immunoSEQ multiplex PCR was the method, and the copy in TCRdb shows in-frame clones only, minus some. The sample consists of tens of thousands of clones, 81% of them appearing once. The specimen was PBMCs. The receptors were gathered from a human donor in good health. The CDR3 runs from the conserved cysteine through the conserved F or W. A D gene is named only where the DNA matches it firmly. Expanded clones are given a class, and other clones once, few, many or no size at all.

J gene	D gene	clone size	V gene	CDR3 DNA	CDR3 protein
TRBJ1-5	-	-	TRBV4-2	TGTGCCAGCAGCCAAGACCCCGGGGGGAATCAGCCCCAGCATTTT	CASSQDPGGNQPQHF
TRBJ2-3	-	-	TRBV7-2	TGTGCCAGCAGCCGCCCCCCAGGGCAGGACACAGATACGCAGTATTTT	CASSRPPGQDTDTQYF
TRBJ1-5	TRBD1	-	TRBV19	TGTGCCAGTAGGGACGGACAGGCGGGGGGTCAGCCCCAGCATTTT	CASRDGQAGGQPQHF
TRBJ2-1	-	-	TRBV4-2	TGTGCCAGCACCGGGACTGCGAATGAGCAGTTCTTC	CASTGTANEQFF
TRBJ1-5	TRBD1	-	TRBV6-5	TGTGCCAGCAGACCGGGACAGGCGCGCGTGGGGCCCCAGCATTTT	CASRPGQARVGPQHF
TRBJ2-3	TRBD2	-	TRBV5-1	TGCGCCAGCAGCTCGACTAGCGGCACAGATACGCAGTATTTT	CASSSTSGTDTQYF
TRBJ2-1	-	once	TRBV5-1	TGCGCCAGCAGCTCCCGACAGCTTTACAATGAGCAGTTCTTC	CASSSRQLYNEQFF
TRBJ1-2	TRBD1	-	TRBV2	TGTGCCAGCAGTGAAGGGGACAGGGTCTCAAGCTACACCTTC	CASSEGDRVSSYTF
TRBJ2-1	TRBD1	-	TRBV29-1	TGCAGCGCACAGACAGGGGGCCTTGATGAGCAGTTCTTC	CSAQTGGLDEQFF
TRBJ2-7	-	-	TRBV5-1	TGCGCCAGCAGCTTGGGATCAGGGAACTCCTACGAGCAGTACTTC	CASSLGSGNSYEQYF
TRBJ2-5	-	-	TRBV7-2	TGTGCCAGCAGCTCCGCGGGACCCCAAGAGACCCAGTACTTC	CASSSAGPQETQYF
TRBJ2-5	-	-	TRBV7-9	TGTGCCAGCAGCTTGTTAGCAGATTACCAAGAGACCCAGTACTTC	CASSLLADYQETQYF
TRBJ2-7	TRBD1	few	TRBV29-1	TGCAGCGTTGAGGGACAGTCTCTTAGGGAGCAGTACTTC	CSVEGQSLREQYF
TRBJ1-4	-	-	TRBV29-1	TGCAGCGTTGATGAGGGGACAAGCGAAAAACTGTTTTTT	CSVDEGTSEKLFF
TRBJ2-5	-	-	TRBV29-1	TGCAGCGCCGGGGAAGGAGAGACCCAGTACTTC	CSAGEGETQYF
TRBJ2-7	TRBD1	-	TRBV7-8	TGTGCCAGCAGCTTACGGACAGGGATCTACGAGCAGTACTTC	CASSLRTGIYEQYF
TRBJ2-7	TRBD1	-	TRBV30	TGTGCCTGGAGTACAGGACAGGGGGTAGGTTACGAGCAGTACTTC	CAWSTGQGVGYEQYF
TRBJ2-5	TRBD1	-	TRBV19	TGTGCCAGTAGTATGGGGACAGGGTTATCGGAGACCCAGTACTTC	CASSMGTGLSETQYF
TRBJ2-6	TRBD1	once	TRBV19	TGTGCCAGTAGTATTAGGGGGCCTGGGGCCAACGTCCTGACTTTC	CASSIRGPGANVLTF